This T cell receptor (beta chain) was obtained from a study of T cell changes during pregnancy in multiple sclerosis. Some clones are missing from TCRdb's copy, which holds only in-frame ones; the method was immunoSEQ multiplex PCR. The sample comprises fewer than 130,000 clones, 91% of which are singletons, and 3.5% rests with the top ten. The clonotype originates from a female donor with multiple sclerosis, enrolled in a pregnancy study. The sequences come from peripheral blood, collected after pregnancy.

CDR3 sequence (DNA): TGTGCCAGCAGCCGGGATCAGTCGAGCTCCTACAATGAGCAGTTCTTC. It translates to CASSRDQSSSYNEQFF. This chain links TRBV7-2 with TRBJ2-1; perhaps TRBD2 as D (5 bases). Germline CDR1 reads SGHTA; CDR2 reads FQGNSA. The length of the CDR3 is 16 residues. The ends were cut back, 5 bases at V and 0 bases at J, with 14 bases in the middle.